The rows below give T cell receptor beta chains drawn from one sample of a study of T cells after yellow fever vaccination. TCRdb recomputed calls from the 5' RACE reads with MiXCR, one row per CDR3 protein. Here the sample spans about 300,000 distinct CDR3 sequences, about 10% being singletons. Sequenced here: CD4+ T cells sorted from PBMCs, sampled 5 days after the yellow fever booster vaccination. These receptor sequences come from a man younger than 35 who received the YFV17D yellow fever vaccine. CDR3s include the opening cysteine and the closing phenylalanine or tryptophan. The order of the fields is V gene, J gene, clone size, D gene, CDR3 DNA, CDR3 protein. A D gene is named only where the DNA matches it firmly. Size is omitted from some rows. Given values are once, few, many or a class for expanded clones.

v_call: TRBV5-5; j_call: TRBJ1-4; clone_size: .; d_call: .; cdr3_nt: TGTGCCAGCAGCTGGCCAGGGGCAACTAATGAAAAACTGTTTTTT; cdr3_aa: CASSWPGATNEKLFF
v_call: TRBV19; j_call: TRBJ1-5; clone_size: .; d_call: .; cdr3_nt: TGTGCCAGTAGATTGGGCAGCAATCAGCCCCAGCATTTT; cdr3_aa: CASRLGSNQPQHF
v_call: TRBV15; j_call: TRBJ1-5; clone_size: .; d_call: .; cdr3_nt: TGTGCCACCAGCAGAGACCTACACGGACAGAGCCGCAATCAGCCCCAGCATTTT; cdr3_aa: CATSRDLHGQSRNQPQHF
v_call: TRBV11-2; j_call: TRBJ1-1; clone_size: few; d_call: .; cdr3_nt: TGTGCCAGCAGCTTAGGTTGGCCTTTGCAGAACACTGAAGCTTTCTTT; cdr3_aa: CASSLGWPLQNTEAFF
v_call: TRBV20-1; j_call: TRBJ2-3; clone_size: .; d_call: TRBD2; cdr3_nt: TGCAGTGCTAGTCCCCCCGATGGGGCGGGGGGCACAGATACGCAGTATTTT; cdr3_aa: CSASPPDGAGGTDTQYF
v_call: TRBV5-1; j_call: TRBJ2-3; clone_size: many; d_call: .; cdr3_nt: TGCGCCAGCAGCTCCCGGGACCCGAGGGCAGATACGCAGTATTTT; cdr3_aa: CASSSRDPRADTQYF
v_call: TRBV7-9; j_call: TRBJ2-5; clone_size: few; d_call: TRBD1; cdr3_nt: TGTGCCAGCAGCTTACCAATGGACAGGGGGCAGGAGACCCAGTACTTC; cdr3_aa: CASSLPMDRGQETQYF
v_call: TRBV9; j_call: TRBJ2-3; clone_size: few; d_call: TRBD2; cdr3_nt: TGTGCCAGCAGCGTAGCGAGCGGGGGGGCAACCGCAGATACGCAGTATTTT; cdr3_aa: CASSVASGGATADTQYF
v_call: TRBV5-1; j_call: TRBJ1-5; clone_size: many; d_call: .; cdr3_nt: TGCGCCAGCAGCCCTGGGGGGGGCTTGGGCAATCAGCCCCAGCATTTT; cdr3_aa: CASSPGGGLGNQPQHF
v_call: TRBV5-1; j_call: TRBJ2-5; clone_size: .; d_call: TRBD2; cdr3_nt: TGCGCCAGTACGATAGCGGGCGAAGAGACCCAGTACTTC; cdr3_aa: CASTIAGEETQYF
v_call: TRBV19; j_call: TRBJ1-2; clone_size: .; d_call: .; cdr3_nt: TGTGCCAGTAGTAGGGGGGCGTCGAACTATGGCTACACCTTC; cdr3_aa: CASSRGASNYGYTF
v_call: TRBV24-1; j_call: TRBJ2-3; clone_size: few; d_call: TRBD2; cdr3_nt: TGTGCCACCAGTGACCCGACTAGCGGGGGTGATACGCAGTATTTT; cdr3_aa: CATSDPTSGGDTQYF
v_call: TRBV11-3; j_call: TRBJ2-1; clone_size: few; d_call: .; cdr3_nt: TGTGCCAGCAGCTTAGACCCCGATGACAATGAGCAGTTCTTC; cdr3_aa: CASSLDPDDNEQFF
v_call: TRBV7-3; j_call: TRBJ2-3; clone_size: few; d_call: .; cdr3_nt: TGTGCCAGCAGCTTAGGCGGGGCAAGCGGAGATACGCAGTATTTT; cdr3_aa: CASSLGGASGDTQYF
v_call: TRBV4-1; j_call: TRBJ2-1; clone_size: .; d_call: TRBD2; cdr3_nt: TGCGCCAGCAGCCAAGATAGGGCTAGCGGAACTTATTACAATGAGCAGTTCTTC; cdr3_aa: CASSQDRASGTYYNEQFF